This T cell receptor beta chain was observed in a study of beta chain features in type 1 diabetes. Study-level findings and limits: Healthy donors had naive, central memory and Treg TCRB repertoires that appeared less similar than those seen among patients. Reduced insertions and increased deletions marked VDJ junctions in type 1 diabetes patients. Type 1 diabetes patients had moderately but significantly shorter TCRB CDR3s in all four CD4+ subsets.

The entirety of the isolated RNA underwent reverse transcription, so expressed TCRB transcripts were sequenced. Libraries were prepared by immunoSEQ multiplex PCR; TCRdb keeps only in-frame clonotypes and omits some of them. Among approximately 100,000 clones listed, under 30% were seen once. Points on this clone: Its matching antigen is unknown.

Via the markers CD45RO/CCR7/CD25/CD127/CD95/CD27, stem cell-like memory, regulatory, central memory and naive CD4+ cells were sorted. Purities over 95% were achieved in all sorted populations. The V and J ends lost 3 bases and 10 bases, in that order; junction bases with no gene match: 10. The germline V gene has CDR1 SEHNR and CDR2 FQNEAQ (reference sequence). This CDR3 spans 15 amino acids. Sequenced: central memory CD4+ T cells from blood. This clonotype originated in a woman between 18 and 29 years old with type 1 diabetes. The chain employs TRBV7-9 and TRBJ2-1; 9 nucleotides match TRBD2. Written as DNA, the CDR3 is TGTGCCAGCAGCTTCGGGGGTAGCGGGAGACCCGAGCAGTTCTTC. Protein product: CASSFGGSGRPEQFF.